This T cell receptor (beta chain) stems from a study of T cells in Graves' hyperthyroidism and ophthalmopathy. Whole-study results and caveats: Researchers report that a 13 V-J model separated ophthalmopathy from stable hyperthyroidism. Median prediction lead before ophthalmopathy onset was 6.5 months with the model.

Worth noting for this clonotype: As yet, its antigen is unknown.

Trimming pared 7 bases from V and 0 bases from J, leaving 9 bases between. The CDR3 extends over 14 amino acids. What was amplified from RNA transcripts were TCR beta CDR3 regions. An initial round of RT-PCR targeting the TCR CDR3 relied on the HTBI primer set. TCRdb passed the multiplex PCR reads through MiXCR, listing each CDR3 protein once. The sample lists approximately 380,000 distinct CDR3 sequences; less than 20% were seen once. The genes are TRBV12-3 or TRBV12-4 and TRBJ1-4; unclear D gene. Specimen: blood. This clonotype originated in a man between 18 and 35 years old with Graves' ophthalmopathy. CDR3 nucleotides: TGTGCCAGCACCACTTCCCCAACTAATGAAAAACTGTTTTTT. Encoded protein: CASTTSPTNEKLFF.